This T cell receptor (beta chain) was sequenced in a study of human T cells and chemical hapten exposure. Via MiXCR, TCRdb re-called the RACE reads, giving one row per CDR3 protein. The sample lists about 190,000 distinct CDR3 sequences, about 25% seen once, with 2% to 2.5% in the top ten. Time point: patch test 3, about 24 weeks after DPC sensitization. Indicated treatment: therapeutic diphenylcyclopropenone sensitization with weekly scalp DPC. Germline CDR1 reads MDHEN; CDR2 reads SYDVKM. Deletions cut 1 base from V and 2 bases from J, with 9 bases between. The CDR3 contains 14 residues. The source material was whole blood, sampled in connection with sensitization to the hapten diphenylcyclopropenone (DPC). The TCR sequence derives from a woman in her forties with alopecia areata. Some clones in this sample may be carry-over from other donors' samples. The V gene is TRBV28, the J gene TRBJ2-7; no definite D call. The CDR3 sequence: CASSLFGGPYEQYF. CDR3 bases: TGTGCCAGCAGTTTATTTGGCGGCCCCTACGAGCAGTACTTC.